The clone carrying this TCR beta chain was recorded many times. The sample is drawn from a study of T cells after yellow fever vaccination. The CDR3 spans 15 residues. V shed 6 bases and J shed 6 bases, with 18 bases lying between them. Germline V gene lookup returns CDR1 SGHTA and CDR2 FQGNSA. Each CDR3 protein gets one entry after TCRdb re-called the 5' RACE reads with MiXCR. The data show under 600,000 distinct CDR3 sequences, with just over 20% seen just once and approximately 16% held by the top ten. The clonotype comes from a man between 18 and 29 years old who received the YFV17D yellow fever vaccine. The rearrangement joins TRBV7-2 to TRBJ2-1; D not certain. The input for sequencing was PBMCs, taken less than 25 days after the first yellow fever vaccination. CDR3 sequence: CASRPALSGINEQFF. The CDR3 nucleotides read TGTGCCAGCAGACCGGCCCTAAGTGGAATCAATGAGCAGTTCTTC.